Following are 4 T cell receptor beta chains from one sample sequenced in a study of shared clonotypes between healthy human individuals. Sequenced by immunoSEQ multiplex PCR; TCRdb stores in-frame clones only, minus some. The data contain about 2.4 million clones, more than 90% of them seen just once; the ten biggest clones take up over 0.12%. Sequenced input: naive CD4+ T cells sorted from blood. Subset reported: CD45RA+ positively selected. These TCRs come from a man aged 18 to 35 in good health.

The chain uses TRBV5-1 and TRBJ1-6, with D perhaps matching TRBD1 (5 bases). The CDR3 has 14 amino acids. Between the trimmed V and J ends, which lost 4 bases and 6 bases, there was a span of 11 bases. The V gene's germline CDR1 is SGHRS and CDR2 YFSETQ. Here the CDR3 reads CASSQGPSNSPLHF. The DNA of the CDR3 is TGCGCCAGCAGCCAGGGACCGAGTAATTCACCCCTCCACTTT. Full variable domain (outside the CDR3, taken from reference TRBV5-1 and TRBJ1-6): KAGVTQTPRYLIKTRGQQVTLSCSPISGHRSVSWYQQTPGQGLQFLFEYFSETQRNKGNFPGRFSGRQFSNSRSEMNVSTLELGDSALYLCASSQGPSNSPLHFGNGTRLTVT.

This sequence joins TRBV5-1 and TRBJ1-5; TRBD1 matches 8 bases. The germline V gene encodes CDR1 SGHRS and CDR2 YFSETQ. V lost 4 bases to trimming and J lost 0 bases; unmatched junction nucleotides: 18. This CDR3 has 20 amino acids. CDR3 in amino acids: CASSPVPGTGDLYSNQPQHF. The CDR3 DNA is TGCGCCAGCAGCCCGGTCCCCGGGACAGGAGACCTATATAGCAATCAGCCCCAGCATTTT.

This chain uses TRBV28 with TRBJ2-3; maybe TRBD2 (6 bases). Looked up from germline, CDR1 is MDHEN and CDR2 is SYDVKM. The CDR3 covers 15 residues. V lost 2 bases and J lost 4, with 13 bases in between. CDR3 sequence reads: CASSLVPGSADTQYF. The CDR3 nucleotides read TGTGCCAGCAGTTTAGTCCCCGGGAGTGCAGATACGCAGTATTTT.

The chain has TRBV7-9 and TRBJ1-1, with D perhaps TRBD1 (5 bases). V gave up 5 bases and J gave up 8 bases, with 12 bases separating them. The CDR3 runs 12 residues. The germline V gene has CDR1 SEHNR and CDR2 FQNEAQ (reference sequence). CDR3 protein: CASSLSQGEAFF. In nucleotides, the CDR3 is TGTGCCAGCAGCCTCTCTCAGGGAGAAGCTTTCTTT.